The TCR beta chain described here comes from a study of shared clonotypes between healthy human individuals. Original data processing: ImmunoSEQ only sent back junction sequences with no quality scores, so filtering was done differently. The data were produced by immunoSEQ multiplex PCR, yet TCRdb's version contains in-frame clones alone and is incomplete. The V and J calls and clone size come from that table; D and trimming were worked out from the DNA. The sample shows approximately 1,500,000 clones, about 98% of them seen only once. On this clone: The target antigen is unknown.

Broader study findings: Clonotype sharing among donors, it was expected, would be affected by sequencing depth.

This CDR3 has 16 amino acids. Germline V CDR1 and CDR2: SGHNT, YENEEA. Trimming cost V 5 bases and J 4 bases; bases outside gene matches: 11. J is TRBJ2-5 and V is TRBV11-3, with 9 bases identical to TRBD2. Material: naive CD4+ T cells sorted from blood. The subset here: CD45RA+ positively selected. This receptor was obtained from a man aged 30 to 45 in good health. CDR3 bases: TGTGCCAGCAGCGCGGGTATAGCGGGAGAACTAGAGACCCAGTACTTC. Translated, it gives CASSAGIAGELETQYF.